The clone carrying this T cell receptor (beta chain) has at least ten counts. Its specificity is not known. The data stem from a study of T-cell memory formation after mild COVID-19. General observations from the study: Pre-infection memory harbored some responding clones, suggesting cross-reactive memory joined.

TCRdb reprocessed the 5' RACE reads with MiXCR, giving one entry per CDR3 protein. This sample has more than 85,000 distinct CDR3 sequences, with over 8.5% found just once. The CDR3 runs to 15 residues. CDR1 SGDLS and CDR2 YYNGEE come from the germline V gene. The V gene end was trimmed by 4 bases and the J gene end by 3 bases; junction bases not matched to a gene: 7. The material sequenced was PBMCs or a T cell subset sorted from them (not recorded which). This chain uses TRBV9 with TRBJ2-1, with 7 bases identical to TRBD1. The clonotype originates from a man aged 18 to 35 who had mild COVID-19 (a few samples of this study predate the infection). Cell type and time point are not known. CDR3 protein: CASSQGERLYNEQFF. The CDR3 DNA follows: TGTGCCAGCAGCCAGGGGGAACGGCTCTACAATGAGCAGTTCTTC.